The next 20 T cell receptor beta chains were all read from a single sample in a study of regulatory T cells in long-lasting Graves disease. Construction of the TCR beta libraries employed iRepertoire HTBI primers in conjunction with Arm-PCR of CDR3 regions. MiXCR was run by TCRdb on the multiplex PCR reads, yielding one entry per CDR3 protein. This sample carries hundreds of thousands of distinct CDR3 sequences, under 25% of them seen once, and the ten largest clones take less than 9%. The time point is: persistent/refractory GD, antithyroid drugs over 5 years with positive TRAb. PBMC RNA was the source of the TCR library. The source was peripheral blood mononuclear cells (PBMCs), collected when the disease was refractory, from a patient treated with antithyroid drugs. These receptors all stem from a female donor with Graves disease.

This sequence joins TRBV9 and TRBJ2-7; the D gene is possibly TRBD2 (5 bases). The CDR3 consists of 15 residues. The germline V gene encodes CDR1 SGDLS and CDR2 YYNGEE. Trimming took off 6 bases at V and 2 bases at J, with 18 bases between the two ends. CDR3 nucleotide sequence: TGTGCCAGCACCCCAGGACTTGGATCCACCTACGAGCAGTACTTC. Translated: CASTPGLGSTYEQYF. The whole variable domain, filled in from reference TRBV9 and TRBJ2-7, reads DSGVTQTPKHLITATGQRVTLRCSPRSGDLSVYWYQQSLDQGLQFLIQYYNGEERAKGNILERFSAQQFPDLHSELNLSSLELGDSALYFCASTPGLGSTYEQYFGPGTRLTVT.

This clonotype has more than one count but fewer than ten. This chain links TRBV7-9 with TRBJ1-1; D remains ambiguous. Trimming removed 0 bases at V and 4 bases at J, with 9 bases between. The germline CDR1 and CDR2 sequences are SEHNR and FQNEAQ (reference sequence). The CDR3 is 14 amino acids. Here the CDR3 reads CASSLAKVGTEAFF. As DNA, the CDR3 is TGTGCCAGCAGCTTAGCAAAGGTGGGCACTGAAGCTTTCTTT.

About this clonotype: This likely came from a read error, as a far larger clone is one base away. The rearrangement links TRBV28 to TRBJ2-1; a weak D match, TRBD2 (6 bases). The J call is doubtful: the DNA matches TRBJ2-5 better. Germline loops: CDR1 MDHEN, CDR2 SYDVKM. This CDR3 has 15 amino acids. CDR3 amino acids: CASTLGRGPQETQYF. The CDR3 DNA reads TGTGCCAGCACCCTCGGGCGGGGCCCCCAAGAGACCCAGTACTTC.

On this clonotype itself: A much larger clone differs by one base, so this may be a read error. The chain has TRBV28 and TRBJ2-7, with TRBD1 identical over 8 bases. The V segment lost 3 bases and the J segment 5 bases; nucleotides outside the gene matches: 12. Germline V gives CDR1 MDHEN, CDR2 SYDVKM. This CDR3 comprises 16 residues. The CDR3 region has the DNA TGTGCCAGCAGTTTTGGGCGAACAGGGGGAAGCCACGAGCAGTACTTC. It codes for CASSFGRTGGSHEQYF.

This clonotype showed up many times. The rearrangement joins TRBV7-8 to TRBJ2-7; D is possibly TRBD1 (7 bases). Germline loops: CDR1 SGHVS, CDR2 FQNEAQ. The CDR3 consists of 15 residues. V was shortened by 5 bases and J by 3 bases, with 17 bases between the two germline ends. DNA for the CDR3: TGTGCCAGCAGCCCCTTGGCAGGGGGGAACTACGAGCAGTACTTC. Protein product: CASSPLAGGNYEQYF.

There are many counts of this clonotype. J is TRBJ1-2 and V is TRBV20-1, with 10 bases aligning to TRBD1. The CDR3 loop spans 14 amino acids. The germline CDR1 and CDR2 sequences are DFQATT and SNEGSKA (reference sequence). J was trimmed by 2 bases and V by 3 bases; bases with no gene match: 3. The CDR3 DNA reads TGCAGTGCTAGCCGGGACAGGGGAAACTATGGCTACACCTTC. Translated: CSASRDRGNYGYTF.

This chain uses TRBV20-1 with TRBJ2-3, with D possibly TRBD1 on 6 matching bases. V was pared by 6 bases and J by 0 bases, with 13 bases between. From germline, CDR1 is DFQATT and CDR2 SNEGSKA (reference sequence). There are 14 residues in the CDR3. CDR3 nucleotide sequence: TGCAGTGCACAACAGGGAATTAGCACAGATACGCAGTATTTT. It encodes CSAQQGISTDTQYF.

This clonotype has at least ten counts. This chain connects TRBV6-5 to TRBJ1-4, with TRBD1 matching over 10 bases. Germline loops: CDR1 MNHEY, CDR2 SVGAGI. The CDR3 covers 16 residues. With 2 bases clipped from V and 7 bases from J, the junction kept 7 bases outside the gene matches. DNA of the CDR3: TGTGCCAGCAGTTACCGCCCCGGGACAGGGGTTGAAAAACTGTTTTTT. The encoded protein is CASSYRPGTGVEKLFF.

This chain connects TRBV11-1 to TRBJ2-7; D ambiguous. Deletions cut 5 bases from V and 0 bases from J, with 14 bases between. Per the germline V gene, CDR1 is SGHAT and CDR2 is FQDESV (reference sequence). This CDR3 comprises 15 residues. The CDR3 DNA is TGTGCCAGCAGCCACCAGATTGCAAGCTCCTACGAGCAGTACTTC. Protein product: CASSHQIASSYEQYF.

This clonotype has only a few counts. The chain joins TRBV18 to TRBJ2-7; D is ambiguous. The V gene's germline CDR1 is KGHSH and CDR2 LQKENI. The V end was cut by 5 bases, the J end by 6 bases, with 11 bases between. CDR3 length: 12 amino acids. CDR3: CASSRPASEQYF. DNA for the CDR3: TGTGCCAGCTCAAGGCCCGCTAGCGAGCAGTACTTC.

This clonotype was detected many times. The chain links TRBV12-3 or TRBV12-4 to TRBJ2-2; TRBD1 matches 8 bases. The length of the CDR3 is 15 residues. J gave up 5 bases and V 7 bases, and 9 bases lay outside the gene matches. The CDR3, as DNA: TGTGCCAGCAACCGACGGACAGGGTTGACCGGGGAGCTGTTTTTT. It encodes CASNRRTGLTGELFF.

This clonotype showed up just a few times. This rearrangement joins TRBV7-3 to TRBJ2-7; D could derive from TRBD1 or TRBD2 (5 bases each). This CDR3 has 15 amino acids. The V end was cut by 4 bases, the J end by 4 bases, with 17 bases between. From germline, CDR1 is SGHTA and CDR2 FQGTGA. CDR3 sequence: CASSSYGGHGYEQYF. The CDR3 DNA sequence: TGTGCCAGCAGCTCCTATGGAGGACACGGATACGAGCAGTACTTC.

This clonotype was counted ten times or more. This sequence joins TRBV28 and TRBJ2-3; 9 bases line up with TRBD1. This CDR3 contains 15 residues. The V segment lost 6 bases and the J segment 1 base; nucleotides outside the gene matches: 5. Germline lookup yields CDR1 MDHEN and CDR2 SYDVKM. The CDR3 here is CASSQDRGGTDTQYF. In DNA, the CDR3 is TGTGCCAGCAGCCAGGACAGGGGAGGCACAGATACGCAGTATTTT.

This clonotype was counted only a few times. The chain uses TRBV6-2 or TRBV6-3 and TRBJ2-7; TRBD1 aligns across 7 bases. Germline V gene sequence: CDR1 MNHEY, CDR2 SVGEGT. J lost 6 bases, V lost 7 bases, and 12 bases had no gene match. The CDR3 contains 14 residues. The CDR3 here is CASTSRQGRPEQYF. The DNA for the CDR3 is TGTGCCAGCACCTCCCGACAGGGCAGACCCGAGCAGTACTTC.

The J gene is TRBJ2-7, the V gene TRBV3-1; tentative D call: TRBD1 (6 bases). The CDR3 extends over 14 amino acids. The germline gives CDR1 LGHDT, CDR2 YNNKEL (reference sequence). Trimming took 4 bases from V and 5 from J, leaving 15 bases between them. CDR3 region: CASSRQGTTHEQYF. In nucleotides, the CDR3 is TGTGCCAGCAGCCGCCAGGGGACCACCCACGAGCAGTACTTC.

This sequence joins TRBV28 and TRBJ2-1; 8 nucleotides line up with TRBD2. The CDR3 runs 14 residues. Germline CDR1 and CDR2: MDHEN and SYDVKM. Trimming at V came to 2 bases and at J to 7 bases, leaving 4 bases not matched to a gene. CDR3 sequence: CASSLTSGRNEQFF. Here the CDR3 DNA reads TGTGCCAGCAGTTTAACTAGCGGTCGTAATGAGCAGTTCTTC.

This clonotype was seen many times. V usage is TRBV6-1 and J usage is TRBJ2-7; D unclear. The CDR3 runs to 13 residues. Germline values: CDR1 MNHNS, CDR2 SASEGT. The germline V and J ends were trimmed by 10 bases and 7 bases, with 20 bases remaining between them. In DNA form, the CDR3 reads TGTGCCACTCTGAAGGCCCTGGCGTGGGAGCAGTACTTC. As protein: CATLKALAWEQYF.

This clonotype was seen many times. V gene TRBV30 combines with J gene TRBJ1-1; the D gene is possibly TRBD1 (6 bases). The ends were cut back, 3 bases at V and 4 bases at J, with 18 bases in the middle. The CDR3 loop spans 15 amino acids. Germline V gives CDR1 GTSNPN, CDR2 SVGIG (reference sequence). The CDR3 DNA sequence: TGTGCCTGGAGGGTGTTGACAGGCGGTTTCACTGAAGCTTTCTTT. This sequence encodes CAWRVLTGGFTEAFF.

This clonotype was recorded a few times. A much larger clone lies one base from this, so it may be a read error. The chain has TRBV20-1 and TRBJ1-4; D call uncertain. Trimming shortened V by 1 base and J by 4 bases, and 13 bases separated the two germline ends. The CDR3 has 15 amino acids. CDR1 and CDR2 from the germline V gene are DFQATT and SNEGSKA (reference sequence). This chain's CDR3 is CSARGMTGFNEKLFF. CDR3 nucleotide sequence: TGCAGTGCTAGAGGGATGACGGGATTTAATGAAAAACTGTTTTTT.

V usage is TRBV25-1 and J usage is TRBJ1-2; tentatively, D is TRBD1 (5 bases). This CDR3 spans 13 amino acids. The V gene's germline CDR1 is MGHDK and CDR2 SYGVNS. Trimming left V 6 bases short and J 2 bases short, with 10 bases between. The chain's CDR3 is CASRRGTNYGYTF. The DNA of the CDR3 is TGTGCCAGCAGGCGGGGGACGAACTATGGCTACACCTTC.